This passage covers 15 T cell receptor beta chains from one sample sequenced in a study of neoadjuvant anti-PD-1 for oral cavity cancer (dated by TCRdb to the early 2020s). Library generation was performed with the immunoSEQ multiplex PCR assay. TCRdb took this table from immuneACCESS and kept in-frame rearrangements with V and J called. Such tables lack part of the clones; where checked against another copy, unresolved V genes explain under half of the gap, and the rest is unexplained. In this sample the table shows tens of thousands of clones, 85% to 90% of which occur a single time. The top ten hold around 2.6% of the sample. What the time point label conveys for this sample: after neoadjuvant nivolumab, at surgical resection. Here the sequenced sample was PBMCs, taken after nivolumab (anti-PD-1) treatment. The receptors were gathered from a person between 35 and 79 years old with oral cavity squamous cell carcinoma.

The CDR3 nucleotides read TGTGCCAGCAGTCCTGTCGTGGACCACACCGGGGAGCTGTTTTTT. Translating gives CASSPVVDHTGELFF. The chain couples TRBV5-5 to TRBJ2-2; D gene unclear. The CDR3 extends over 15 amino acids. Germline CDR1 reads SGHKS; CDR2 reads YYEKEE (reference sequence). V was trimmed by 5 bases and J by 3 bases, leaving 14 bases between them.

This clone was seen just once. The chain joins TRBV5-4 to TRBJ1-4; 9 bases agree with TRBD1. The CDR3 consists of 15 residues. Trimming removed 4 bases from V and 7 bases from J; junction bases left unmatched: 8. CDR1 SGHNT and CDR2 YYREEE come from the germline V gene (reference sequence). The CDR3 protein is CASSGPGQGVEKLFF. CDR3 in DNA: TGTGCCAGCAGCGGGCCGGGACAGGGCGTTGAAAAACTGTTTTTT. The full variable domain, completed using reference TRBV5-4 and TRBJ1-4, is ETGVTQSPTHLIKTRGQQVTLRCSSQSGHNTVSWYQQALGQGPQFIFQYYREEENGRGNFPPRFSGLQFPNYSSELNVNALELDDSALYLCASSGPGQGVEKLFFGSGTQLSVL.

The chain couples TRBV19 to TRBJ2-1; 7 bases agree with TRBD2. The CDR3 has 16 amino acids. Germline V lookup: CDR1 LNHDA, CDR2 SQIVND (reference sequence). V dropped 3 bases and J dropped 0; count of bases not matched to a gene: 5. The CDR3 is CASSMFLAVSYNEQFF. CDR3 sequence (DNA): TGTGCCAGTAGTATGTTTCTAGCGGTCTCCTACAATGAGCAGTTCTTC.

V and J are TRBV6-5 and TRBJ2-1; D gene uncertain. V lost 1 base, J lost 7 bases, and 8 bases lay in between. CDR3 size: 13 residues. Per the germline V gene, CDR1 is MNHEY and CDR2 is SVGAGI. The CDR3 here is CASSYYRENEQFF. CDR3 bases: TGTGCCAGCAGTTACTATAGGGAAAATGAGCAGTTCTTC.

CDR3 protein: CASTRGYGSYNEQFF. The DNA for the CDR3 is TGTGCCAGCACCAGAGGTTACGGAAGCTACAATGAGCAGTTCTTC. The chain has TRBV11-2 and TRBJ2-1; D is uncertain. Germline V gene data show CDR1 as SGHAT and CDR2 as FQNNGV. The CDR3 covers 15 residues. The germline V and J ends were trimmed by 7 bases and 3 bases, with 16 bases remaining between them.

J is TRBJ2-4 and V is TRBV5-1; D gene uncertain. Germline CDR1 reads SGHRS; CDR2 reads YFSETQ. V lost 4 bases and J lost 0, with 14 bases in between. The CDR3 length is 16 residues. The chain's CDR3 is CASSLGRLLAKNIQYF. The CDR3 DNA sequence: TGCGCCAGCAGCCTAGGACGGTTGCTAGCCAAAAACATTCAGTACTTC.

This clone was detected once. The chain combines TRBV5-6 with TRBJ1-1, with D perhaps matching TRBD1 (6 bases). Germline V CDR1 and CDR2: SGHDT, YYEEEE. V lost 0 bases and J lost 5, with 20 bases in between. This CDR3 is 17 amino acids long. CDR3 residues: CASSLVGAGVGTTEAFF. CDR3 sequence (DNA): TGTGCCAGCAGCTTGGTGGGGGCAGGGGTGGGGACGACTGAAGCTTTCTTT.

J is TRBJ1-2 and V is TRBV30; D gene uncertain. With 2 bases removed from V and 5 bases from J, the gap between germline ends came to 15 bases. CDR3 length: 14 residues. CDR1 and CDR2 from the germline V gene are GTSNPN and SVGIG (reference sequence). CDR3 region: CAWSRERVSYGYTF. CDR3 nucleotides: TGTGCCTGGAGTCGGGAGAGGGTGTCATATGGCTACACCTTC.

A few counts support this clone. The V and J genes are TRBV27 and TRBJ2-5, with a tentative D call TRBD1 (5 bases). V dropped 2 bases and J dropped 3 bases, with 13 bases sitting between them. Germline V gene sequence: CDR1 MNHEY, CDR2 SMNVEV (reference sequence). This CDR3 is 15 amino acids long. The CDR3 region has the DNA TGTGCCAGCAGTTTAAATGGAGTCAGGGAAGAGACCCAGTACTTC. It is translated as CASSLNGVREETQYF.

V is TRBV5-1 and J is TRBJ2-3, with 8 bases identical to TRBD2. The CDR3 contains 16 residues. CDR1 is SGHRS and CDR2 is YFSETQ in the germline V gene. V gave up 6 bases and J gave up 5 bases; unmatched junction bases: 14. CDR3 DNA sequence: TGCGCCAGCACTGGACGTACTTCCCGGGGGGGAGATACGCAGTATTTT. This codes for CASTGRTSRGGDTQYF.

The chain employs TRBV9 and TRBJ1-3; D possibly corresponds to TRBD1 (5 bases). V lost 3 bases and J lost 5, with 21 bases in between. Germline V gene data show CDR1 as SGDLS and CDR2 as YYNGEE. This CDR3 has 17 residues. The CDR3 sequence: CASSGSFRGDARNTIYF. Written as DNA, the CDR3 is TGTGCCAGCAGCGGGTCCTTTCGGGGGGATGCGAGAAACACCATATATTTT.

This clone was detected only a few times. This sequence joins TRBV10-3 and TRBJ1-6; D gene ambiguous. Looked up from germline, CDR1 is ENHRY and CDR2 is SYGVKD. Deletions cut 6 bases from V and 9 bases from J, with 18 bases between. The CDR3 extends over 15 amino acids. The CDR3, as DNA: TGTGCCATCAGGGACCAGAGGGCCGAGGCTTCACCCCTCCACTTT. It yields the protein CAIRDQRAEASPLHF.

The genes are TRBV2 and TRBJ1-4; D gene ambiguous. V was cut by 7 bases and J by 5 bases, with 17 bases left in between. The CDR3 spans 15 residues. Looked up from germline, CDR1 is SNHLY and CDR2 is FYNNEI. The chain's CDR3 is CASIRVFKENEKLFF. CDR3 nucleotide sequence: TGTGCCAGCATTAGGGTCTTCAAGGAGAATGAAAAACTGTTTTTT. The variable domain in full, completed from reference TRBV2 and TRBJ1-4, reads EPEVTQTPSHQVTQMGQEVILRCVPISNHLYFYWYRQILGQKVEFLVSFYNNEISEKSEIFDDQFSVERPDGSNFTLKIRSTKLEDSAMYFCASIRVFKENEKLFFGSGTQLSVL.

V usage is TRBV6-5 and J usage is TRBJ1-1; no clear D. CDR3 size: 14 residues. Germline V gene data show CDR1 as MNHEY and CDR2 as SVGAGI. The V end was cut by 2 bases, the J end by 1 base, with 8 bases between. The CDR3 region has the DNA TGTGCCAGCAGTTACGGGCAGACGAACACTGAAGCTTTCTTT. Protein: CASSYGQTNTEAFF.

The CDR3 DNA reads as TGCGCCAGCAGCTTGTGGGAGACCCAGTACTTC. This translates into CASSLWETQYF. V usage is TRBV5-1 and J usage is TRBJ2-5; D not resolved. The CDR3 extends over 11 amino acids. CDR1 is SGHRS and CDR2 is YFSETQ in the germline V gene. V lost 1 base, J lost 5 bases, and 3 bases lay in between.